This T cell receptor (beta chain) stems from a study of type 1 regulatory T cells. Whole-study context: An in vitro protocol generated T-allo10, a Tr1-enriched, alloantigen-specific CD4 T cell product.

At least ten counts were recorded for this clonotype. The germline V gene has CDR1 LGHNA and CDR2 YNFKEQ. The CDR3 totals 15 residues. The V and J ends lost 2 bases and 5 bases, in that order; junction bases with no gene match: 4. TCRdb passed the reads through MiXCR, listing each CDR3 protein once. The sample has about 18,000 distinct CDR3 sequences, roughly a tenth seen once; the top ten hold approximately 3%. Sequencing used CD4+ T cells, either the whole sample or a sorted fraction (not recorded which). The origin of this receptor is a human donor in good health. The J gene is TRBJ2-1, the V gene TRBV4-2; 9 positions agree with TRBD2. This CDR3 reads CASSQLAGNHNEQFF. The DNA for the CDR3 is TGTGCCAGCAGCCAACTAGCGGGAAACCACAATGAGCAGTTCTTC.